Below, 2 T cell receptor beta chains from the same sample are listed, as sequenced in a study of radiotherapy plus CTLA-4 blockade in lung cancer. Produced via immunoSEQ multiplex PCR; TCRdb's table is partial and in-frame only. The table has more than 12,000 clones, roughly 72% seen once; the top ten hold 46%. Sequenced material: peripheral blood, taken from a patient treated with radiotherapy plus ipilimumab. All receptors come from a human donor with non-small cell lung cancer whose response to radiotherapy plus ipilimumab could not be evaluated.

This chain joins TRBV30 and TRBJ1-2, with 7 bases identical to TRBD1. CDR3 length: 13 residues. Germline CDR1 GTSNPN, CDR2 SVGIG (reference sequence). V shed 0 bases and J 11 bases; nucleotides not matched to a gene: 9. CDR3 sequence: CAWSVRDSLPYTF. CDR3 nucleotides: TGTGCCTGGAGTGTAAGGGACAGCCTCCCTTACACCTTC.

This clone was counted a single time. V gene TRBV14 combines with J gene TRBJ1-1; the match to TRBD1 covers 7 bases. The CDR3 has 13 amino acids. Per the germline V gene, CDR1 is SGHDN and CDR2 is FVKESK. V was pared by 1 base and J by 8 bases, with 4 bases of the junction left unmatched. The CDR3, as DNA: TGTGCCAGCAGCCAAGGCTCGGACAGGGAAGCTTTCTTT. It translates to CASSQGSDREAFF.